Detailed here is one TCR beta chain. Original data processing: Scientists estimated how many nucleated cells there were by amplifying reference gene primers. Produced via immunoSEQ multiplex PCR; TCRdb's table is partial and in-frame only. Clonal size and the V and J genes are those of that table, whereas D and trimming came from the DNA. The sample has 130,000 or so clones, around four fifths seen once. In germline, CDR1 is MGHDK, CDR2 SYGVNS. Trimming cost V 1 base and J 8 bases, with 15 bases left between them. This CDR3 is built from 15 residues. This sample is drawn from a study of blood T cell repertoires in COVID-19. Study summary: COVID-19 samples from acute and convalescent phases originated in the United States, Italy and Spain. The cDNA or gDNA used as material had been derived from T cells, B-cell-depleted T cells, or PBMCs.

The chain joins TRBV25-1 to TRBJ2-1; weak D call: TRBD2 (7 bases). What was sequenced was peripheral blood. The clonotype comes from a man at least 80 years old with acute or convalescent COVID-19. The CDR3 sequence: CASSEFMGGGDEQFF. The CDR3 nucleotides are TGTGCCAGCAGTGAATTCATGGGGGGGGGCGATGAGCAGTTCTTC.